Listed below are T cell receptor beta chains from one sample, sequenced in a study of cytomegalovirus exposure and HLA in healthy donors. Libraries were prepared by immunoSEQ multiplex PCR; TCRdb keeps only in-frame clonotypes and omits some of them. The sample has about 130,000 clones. The source material was PBMCs. All receptors come from a woman aged 40 to 50 in good health and CMV-seropositive. CDR3s include the opening cysteine and the closing phenylalanine or tryptophan. Each record gives: J gene, CDR3 length, D gene, V gene, CDR3 DNA, CDR3 protein. D genes are given only for firm matches.

j_gene: TRBJ1-1; len: 16; d_gene: NA; v_gene: TRBV18; CDR3nt: TGTGCCAGCTCACCACTGTCGGGGAGTGGGAACACTGAAGCTTTCTTT; CDR3aa: CASSPLSGSGNTEAFF
j_gene: TRBJ1-2; len: 12; d_gene: NA; v_gene: TRBV29-1; CDR3nt: TGCAGCGTTGATCCGACCGGGGAGGGCTACACCTTC; CDR3aa: CSVDPTGEGYTF
j_gene: TRBJ1-2; len: 14; d_gene: TRBD1; v_gene: TRBV29-1; CDR3nt: TGCAGCGTTGTTGGACAGGGGGCTATGGGTGGCTACACCTTC; CDR3aa: CSVVGQGAMGGYTF
j_gene: TRBJ1-5; len: 15; d_gene: NA; v_gene: TRBV28; CDR3nt: TGTGCCAGCAGTACGAGGGTTTACCCCAATCAGCCCCAGCATTTT; CDR3aa: CASSTRVYPNQPQHF
j_gene: TRBJ1-2; len: 13; d_gene: NA; v_gene: TRBV6-5; CDR3nt: TGTGCCAGCAGTTACTCGGCAGGGGATGGCTACACCTTC; CDR3aa: CASSYSAGDGYTF
j_gene: TRBJ1-5; len: 15; d_gene: NA; v_gene: TRBV19; CDR3nt: TGTGCCAGTAGTATCGCTGGGCGTCGCAATCAGCCCCAGCATTTT; CDR3aa: CASSIAGRRNQPQHF
j_gene: TRBJ1-5; len: 13; d_gene: NA; v_gene: TRBV10-2; CDR3nt: TGCGCCAGCAGTGAGTCGTGGGGGGAGCCCCAGCATTTT; CDR3aa: CASSESWGEPQHF
j_gene: TRBJ1-4; len: 11; d_gene: NA; v_gene: TRBV7-8; CDR3nt: TGTGCCAGCAGCTTGGGGGGGAAACTGTTTTTT; CDR3aa: CASSLGGKLFF
j_gene: TRBJ1-1; len: 16; d_gene: TRBD1; v_gene: TRBV7-3; CDR3nt: TGTGCCAGCAGCCCACACGGACAGGGTGTAGGCACTGAAGCTTTCTTT; CDR3aa: CASSPHGQGVGTEAFF
j_gene: TRBJ2-3; len: 14; d_gene: TRBD2; v_gene: TRBV10-3; CDR3nt: TGTGCCATCAGTGGCCTAGCGGGAGCAGATACGCAGTATTTT; CDR3aa: CAISGLAGADTQYF
j_gene: TRBJ1-5; len: 15; d_gene: TRBD1; v_gene: TRBV19; CDR3nt: TGTGCCAGTAGTATCCGGGACACAGGGGGGCAGCCCCAGCATTTT; CDR3aa: CASSIRDTGGQPQHF
j_gene: TRBJ1-5; len: 13; d_gene: NA; v_gene: TRBV7-8; CDR3nt: TGTGCCAGCAGCCCCGGCCAGGGGCAGCCCCAGCATTTT; CDR3aa: CASSPGQGQPQHF
j_gene: TRBJ2-1; len: 15; d_gene: NA; v_gene: TRBV29-1; CDR3nt: TGCAGCGTTGAGGGGGGGCCAAACTTCTACAATGAGCAGTTCTTC; CDR3aa: CSVEGGPNFYNEQFF
j_gene: TRBJ2-5; len: 15; d_gene: TRBD1; v_gene: TRBV6-1; CDR3nt: TGTGCCAGCAGGGGACAGGGTGGACGGCAAGAGACCCAGTACTTC; CDR3aa: CASRGQGGRQETQYF
j_gene: TRBJ1-2; len: 12; d_gene: NA; v_gene: TRBV30; CDR3nt: TGTGCCTGGAGTGAGACAGCCCTAGGCTACACCTTC; CDR3aa: CAWSETALGYTF
j_gene: TRBJ1-2; len: 16; d_gene: TRBD1; v_gene: TRBV2; CDR3nt: TGTGCCAGCAGGGAGGGACAGGGGTCGGTAAACTATGGCTACACCTTC; CDR3aa: CASREGQGSVNYGYTF
j_gene: TRBJ2-5; len: 13; d_gene: NA; v_gene: TRBV6-5; CDR3nt: TGTGCCAGCACCAGGGGACTACAAGAGACCCAGTACTTC; CDR3aa: CASTRGLQETQYF
j_gene: TRBJ2-5; len: 13; d_gene: NA; v_gene: TRBV11-3; CDR3nt: TGTGCCAGCAGCCAAACCCCCCGGGAGACCCAGTACTTC; CDR3aa: CASSQTPRETQYF
j_gene: TRBJ2-5; len: 14; d_gene: TRBD1; v_gene: TRBV5-1; CDR3nt: TGCGCCAGCAGTCGAGACACAGGGGGAGAGACCCAGTACTTC; CDR3aa: CASSRDTGGETQYF
j_gene: TRBJ2-7; len: 15; d_gene: TRBD2; v_gene: TRBV18; CDR3nt: TGTGCCAGCTCATCTCTCCCTCGGACTAGGCAGGAGCAGTACTTC; CDR3aa: CASSSLPRTRQEQYF
j_gene: TRBJ1-5; len: 14; d_gene: NA; v_gene: TRBV25-1; CDR3nt: TGTGCCAGCAGTGAAGCAGGGGTCGGTCAGCCCCAGCATTTT; CDR3aa: CASSEAGVGQPQHF
j_gene: TRBJ2-1; len: 15; d_gene: TRBD2; v_gene: TRBV5-1; CDR3nt: TGCGCCAGCAGCTTAAGACTAGCGGGAGCCAATGAGCAGTTCTTC; CDR3aa: CASSLRLAGANEQFF
j_gene: TRBJ2-7; len: 16; d_gene: NA; v_gene: TRBV5-1; CDR3nt: TGCGCCAGCAGCCATCTACTAGATCCCGGGTCTTACGAGCAGTACTTC; CDR3aa: CASSHLLDPGSYEQYF
j_gene: TRBJ1-2; len: 15; d_gene: NA; v_gene: TRBV9; CDR3nt: TGTGCCAGCAGCGTAGGAAACCTGGGCCGGTATGGCTACACCTTC; CDR3aa: CASSVGNLGRYGYTF
j_gene: TRBJ2-3; len: 14; d_gene: TRBD2; v_gene: TRBV9; CDR3nt: TGTGCCAGCAGCGGGACTAGCGTTTCAGATACGCAGTATTTT; CDR3aa: CASSGTSVSDTQYF
j_gene: TRBJ2-1; len: 17; d_gene: NA; v_gene: TRBV2; CDR3nt: TGTGCCAGCAGTGAAGCCTTCCTGGCTAGCGCTAATAATGAGCAGTTCTTC; CDR3aa: CASSEAFLASANNEQFF
j_gene: TRBJ1-2; len: 17; d_gene: TRBD1; v_gene: TRBV19; CDR3nt: TGTGCCAGTAGCCTCTTACCTACAGGGGCCTCAGGCTATGGCTACACCTTC; CDR3aa: CASSLLPTGASGYGYTF
j_gene: TRBJ1-5; len: 14; d_gene: NA; v_gene: TRBV27; CDR3nt: TGTGCCAGCAGTGGGGCCGGGAGTTATCAGCCCCAGCATTTT; CDR3aa: CASSGAGSYQPQHF
j_gene: TRBJ2-2; len: 11; d_gene: NA; v_gene: TRBV20-1; CDR3nt: TGCAGTGGGCAGGTCACCGGGGAGCTGTTTTTT; CDR3aa: CSGQVTGELFF
j_gene: TRBJ2-7; len: 16; d_gene: NA; v_gene: TRBV4-2; CDR3nt: TGTGCCAGCAGCCAAGCCCTCGGGGTGAGCTCCTACGAGCAGTACTTC; CDR3aa: CASSQALGVSSYEQYF
j_gene: TRBJ2-7; len: 12; d_gene: NA; v_gene: TRBV28; CDR3nt: TGTGCCAGCCAAGACAGCTCCTACGAGCAGTACTTC; CDR3aa: CASQDSSYEQYF
j_gene: TRBJ2-7; len: 14; d_gene: NA; v_gene: TRBV28; CDR3nt: TGTGCCAGCAGTCCCGTCCGGGACTCGTACGAGCAGTACTTC; CDR3aa: CASSPVRDSYEQYF
j_gene: TRBJ2-2; len: 15; d_gene: TRBD2; v_gene: TRBV10-3; CDR3nt: TGTGCCATCAGTGCGGGGGGGCGCGTTACCGGGGAGCTGTTTTTT; CDR3aa: CAISAGGRVTGELFF
j_gene: TRBJ2-3; len: 13; d_gene: NA; v_gene: TRBV9; CDR3nt: TGTGCCAGCAGCGCCCAGGGGGGTGATACGCAGTATTTT; CDR3aa: CASSAQGGDTQYF
j_gene: TRBJ2-7; len: 15; d_gene: TRBD2; v_gene: TRBV9; CDR3nt: TGTGCCAGCAGCGGCACTAGCGGACCAACCTACGAGCAGTACTTC; CDR3aa: CASSGTSGPTYEQYF
j_gene: TRBJ2-1; len: 16; d_gene: TRBD1; v_gene: TRBV5-1; CDR3nt: TGCGCCAGCAGCTTCTTACGACAGGGTAGGGTCAATGAGCAGTTCTTC; CDR3aa: CASSFLRQGRVNEQFF
j_gene: TRBJ2-7; len: 13; d_gene: TRBD2; v_gene: TRBV14; CDR3nt: TGTGCCAGCGGGGCAGCGGGGAGCTACGAGCAGTACTTC; CDR3aa: CASGAAGSYEQYF
j_gene: TRBJ2-7; len: 13; d_gene: NA; v_gene: TRBV27; CDR3nt: TGTGCCAGCAGCCCCGGGAGTAGATACGAGCAGTACTTC; CDR3aa: CASSPGSRYEQYF
j_gene: TRBJ2-7; len: 12; d_gene: NA; v_gene: TRBV6-1; CDR3nt: TGTGCCAGCAGTGAGGCCGGGGGCGAGCAGTACTTC; CDR3aa: CASSEAGGEQYF
j_gene: TRBJ2-1; len: 17; d_gene: TRBD2; v_gene: TRBV7-2; CDR3nt: TGTGCCAGCAGCTTAATGTCGGCGGGAGGGTCCTACAATGAGCAGTTCTTC; CDR3aa: CASSLMSAGGSYNEQFF
j_gene: TRBJ1-2; len: 15; d_gene: TRBD1; v_gene: TRBV11-2; CDR3nt: TGTGCCAGCAGCGAATCAGGGGGCGTCGGCTATGGCTACACCTTC; CDR3aa: CASSESGGVGYGYTF
j_gene: TRBJ2-1; len: 16; d_gene: TRBD2; v_gene: TRBV7-8; CDR3nt: TGTGCCAGCAGCTTAGTTGGCGGGAGCTCCTACAATGAGCAGTTCTTC; CDR3aa: CASSLVGGSSYNEQFF
j_gene: TRBJ2-3; len: 16; d_gene: NA; v_gene: TRBV18; CDR3nt: TGTGCCAGCTCAACCACCGGCAGGTCCTACACAGATACGCAGTATTTT; CDR3aa: CASSTTGRSYTDTQYF
j_gene: TRBJ2-7; len: 14; d_gene: NA; v_gene: TRBV18; CDR3nt: TGTGCCAGCTCACTACAGGTCAGCTCCTACGAGCAGTACTTC; CDR3aa: CASSLQVSSYEQYF
j_gene: TRBJ2-5; len: 14; d_gene: NA; v_gene: TRBV5-1; CDR3nt: TGCGCCAGCAGCTTGGCCAAGGTAGCGGAGACCCAGTACTTC; CDR3aa: CASSLAKVAETQYF
j_gene: TRBJ1-5; len: 17; d_gene: NA; v_gene: TRBV19; CDR3nt: TGTGCCAGTAGTGGATCTACAGGGAGTGGAGGCAATCAGCCCCAGCATTTT; CDR3aa: CASSGSTGSGGNQPQHF
j_gene: TRBJ2-1; len: 13; d_gene: NA; v_gene: TRBV5-4; CDR3nt: TGTGCCAGCAGCTCCCGGTCCTACAATGAGCAGTTCTTC; CDR3aa: CASSSRSYNEQFF
j_gene: TRBJ2-7; len: 15; d_gene: NA; v_gene: TRBV27; CDR3nt: TGTGCCAGCAGTTTCTCTAGACTATCGGGCTACGAGCAGTACTTC; CDR3aa: CASSFSRLSGYEQYF
j_gene: TRBJ1-5; len: 14; d_gene: NA; v_gene: TRBV5-1; CDR3nt: TGCGCCAGCAGCTTGGGAGGAGGCAATCAGCCCCAGCATTTT; CDR3aa: CASSLGGGNQPQHF
j_gene: TRBJ1-2; len: 12; d_gene: NA; v_gene: TRBV28; CDR3nt: TGTGCCAGCCAGGAGGCTAACTATGGCTACACCTTC; CDR3aa: CASQEANYGYTF
j_gene: TRBJ2-7; len: 16; d_gene: TRBD2; v_gene: TRBV28; CDR3nt: TGTGCCAGCAGTTTACGGGGGTGGGAGGGCCGGACCGAGCAGTACTTC; CDR3aa: CASSLRGWEGRTEQYF
j_gene: TRBJ2-6; len: 18; d_gene: NA; v_gene: TRBV13; CDR3nt: TGTGCCAGCAGCTTAGGGGGGACGGGAGTCTCTGGGGCCAACGTCCTGACTTTC; CDR3aa: CASSLGGTGVSGANVLTF
j_gene: TRBJ2-3; len: 11; d_gene: NA; v_gene: TRBV20-1; CDR3nt: TGCAGTGCGGCCAGCACAGATACGCAGTATTTT; CDR3aa: CSAASTDTQYF
j_gene: TRBJ1-5; len: 14; d_gene: TRBD1; v_gene: TRBV28; CDR3nt: TGTGCCAGCAGTTCGGACAGGGCGAATCAGCCCCAGCATTTT; CDR3aa: CASSSDRANQPQHF
j_gene: TRBJ2-5; len: 15; d_gene: NA; v_gene: TRBV11-2; CDR3nt: TGTGCCAGCAGCTTAGATCGAAGTAACTATGAGACCCAGTACTTC; CDR3aa: CASSLDRSNYETQYF
j_gene: TRBJ1-1; len: 15; d_gene: NA; v_gene: TRBV5-1; CDR3nt: TGCGCCAGCAGCTCGCGCCCCGACAGGAACACTGAAGCTTTCTTT; CDR3aa: CASSSRPDRNTEAFF
j_gene: TRBJ2-7; len: 13; d_gene: NA; v_gene: TRBV30; CDR3nt: TGTGCCTGGAGTGTATGCAGGGCGTGCGAGCAGTACTTC; CDR3aa: CAWSVCRACEQYF
j_gene: TRBJ2-1; len: 17; d_gene: NA; v_gene: TRBV5-1; CDR3nt: TGCGCCAGCAGCTTGGCCTTTGAGACTAGAGCCTACAATGAGCAGTTCTTC; CDR3aa: CASSLAFETRAYNEQFF
j_gene: TRBJ1-4; len: 16; d_gene: TRBD1; v_gene: TRBV4-1; CDR3nt: TGCGCCAGCAGCCAGGAGGGACAGTTGGAGTATGAAAAACTGTTTTTT; CDR3aa: CASSQEGQLEYEKLFF